This T cell receptor beta chain originates from a study of T cells in Graves' hyperthyroidism and ophthalmopathy. Orbital computed tomography, thyroid ultrasound, serum thyroxine and TRAb, and clinical symptoms together informed the diagnoses. At least ten counts were recorded for this clonotype. Its target is unknown. The study, taken as a whole, reports: Prediction of ophthalmopathy progression came a median approximately 6 months pre-onset. Most thyroid clonotypes expanded above 0.001 were also detected in blood.

From RNA transcripts, TCR beta CDR3 regions were amplified. HTBI primers drove first-round RT-PCR of the TCR CDR3. TCRdb reprocessed the multiplex PCR reads with MiXCR, giving one entry per CDR3 protein. The sample holds under 350,000 distinct CDR3 sequences; 10% to 15% are singletons and the top ten take approximately 7.8%. Germline CDR1 GTSNPN, CDR2 SVGIG (reference sequence). V lost 2 bases and J lost 8; bases outside the gene matches: 12. The CDR3 extends over 16 amino acids. V and J are TRBV30 and TRBJ2-1; the match to TRBD1 covers 10 bases. The sequence was obtained from a woman between 25 and 40 years old with Graves' hyperthyroidism that later progressed to Graves' ophthalmopathy. The specimen was blood. CDR3 loop: CAWSPRPGQGPDEQFF. The CDR3 DNA reads as TGTGCCTGGAGTCCCCGACCGGGACAGGGGCCGGATGAGCAGTTCTTC. The full variable domain, rest sourced from reference TRBV30 and TRBJ2-1, is SQTIHQWPATLVQPVGSPLSLECTVEGTSNPNLYWYRQAAGRGLQLLFYSVGIGQISSEVPQNLSASRPQDRQFILSSKKLLLSDSGFYLCAWSPRPGQGPDEQFFGPGTRLTVL.